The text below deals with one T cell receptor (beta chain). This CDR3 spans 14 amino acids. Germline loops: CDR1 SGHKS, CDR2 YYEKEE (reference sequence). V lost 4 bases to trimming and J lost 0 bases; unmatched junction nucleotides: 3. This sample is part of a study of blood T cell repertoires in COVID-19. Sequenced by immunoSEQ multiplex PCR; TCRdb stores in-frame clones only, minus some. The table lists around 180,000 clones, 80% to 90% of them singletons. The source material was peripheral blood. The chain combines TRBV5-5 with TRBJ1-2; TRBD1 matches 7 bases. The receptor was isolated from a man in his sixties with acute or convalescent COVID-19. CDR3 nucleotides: TGTGCCAGCAGCAAACAGGGGACTAACTATGGCTACACCTTC. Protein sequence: CASSKQGTNYGYTF.